This is a list of T cell receptor beta chains from one sample in a study of control samples from healthy donors and cancer patients. TCRdb keeps only in-frame clones here, not all; method: immunoSEQ multiplex PCR. This table holds 65,000 to 80,000 clones, about 87% found once. Input material: PBMCs. The receptors shown here come from a woman in her fifties or sixties with head and neck cancer. Each CDR3 is given with its conserved first and last residue. The order of the fields is J gene, clone size, D gene, V gene, CDR3 DNA, CDR3 protein. D genes are given only for firm matches. A clone size is listed for some rows: how often the clone was seen (once, few, many), or a class if it is expanded.

J gene: TRBJ1-2; clone size: NA; D gene: NA; V gene: TRBV4-3; CDR3 DNA: TGCGCCAGCAGCCAAGATCGTGAGGGTTGGGGCGGCTACACCTTC; CDR3 protein: CASSQDREGWGGYTF
J gene: TRBJ2-1; clone size: NA; D gene: NA; V gene: TRBV29-1; CDR3 DNA: TGCAGCGTTGACCGGGACGGAGGCAATGAGCAGTTCTTC; CDR3 protein: CSVDRDGGNEQFF
J gene: TRBJ2-7; clone size: NA; D gene: NA; V gene: TRBV20-1; CDR3 DNA: TGCAGTCCCAGTGGCCCCGACTACGAGCAGTACTTC; CDR3 protein: CSPSGPDYEQYF
J gene: TRBJ2-2; clone size: NA; D gene: TRBD2; V gene: TRBV18; CDR3 DNA: TGTGCCAGCTCACCAACTAGCGGAGCGTCCGGGGAGCTGTTTTTT; CDR3 protein: CASSPTSGASGELFF
J gene: TRBJ1-4; clone size: NA; D gene: NA; V gene: TRBV5-8; CDR3 DNA: TGTGCCAGCAGCTTGGCCTCAGGAACTAATGAAAAACTGTTTTTT; CDR3 protein: CASSLASGTNEKLFF
J gene: TRBJ1-1; clone size: NA; D gene: TRBD1; V gene: TRBV27; CDR3 DNA: TGTGCCAGCCGACAGGGGGCGATGAACACTGAAGCTTTCTTT; CDR3 protein: CASRQGAMNTEAFF
J gene: TRBJ2-5; clone size: NA; D gene: NA; V gene: TRBV7-8; CDR3 DNA: TGTGCCAGCAGCTTATTGCCGATCCAAGAGACCCAGTACTTC; CDR3 protein: CASSLLPIQETQYF
J gene: TRBJ2-1; clone size: NA; D gene: TRBD2; V gene: TRBV30; CDR3 DNA: TGTGCCTGGAGTGGAAAATCAAAGCGGGAGCTAGTTCGGGGATCCTACAATGAGCAGTTCTTC; CDR3 protein: CAWSGKSKRELVRGSYNEQFF
J gene: TRBJ2-7; clone size: once; D gene: NA; V gene: TRBV7-2; CDR3 DNA: TGTGCCAGCAGCCAATCAGCGGGCTCCTACGAGCAGTACTTC; CDR3 protein: CASSQSAGSYEQYF
J gene: TRBJ2-3; clone size: NA; D gene: NA; V gene: TRBV5-1; CDR3 DNA: TGCGCCAGCAGCTTGGGGGGGACAGATACGCAGTATTTT; CDR3 protein: CASSLGGTDTQYF
J gene: TRBJ2-3; clone size: NA; D gene: TRBD2; V gene: TRBV4-3; CDR3 DNA: TGCGCCAGCAGCCCGGGGACTAGCGGGAGGGCCTGGGATACGCAGTATTTT; CDR3 protein: CASSPGTSGRAWDTQYF
J gene: TRBJ1-6; clone size: NA; D gene: NA; V gene: TRBV7-2; CDR3 DNA: TGTGCCGTACGGCGCGGGGGTAATTCACCCCTCCACTTT; CDR3 protein: CAVRRGGNSPLHF
J gene: TRBJ2-1; clone size: NA; D gene: NA; V gene: TRBV12-5; CDR3 DNA: TGTGCTAGTGGTTTGGAAACAGGGGGGGGTGAGCAGTTCTTC; CDR3 protein: CASGLETGGGEQFF
J gene: TRBJ1-4; clone size: NA; D gene: TRBD1; V gene: TRBV11-2; CDR3 DNA: TGTGCCAGCAGCCAGGACAGGGTTCATGAAAAACTGTTTTTT; CDR3 protein: CASSQDRVHEKLFF
J gene: TRBJ2-2; clone size: NA; D gene: NA; V gene: TRBV28; CDR3 DNA: TGTGCCAGCGTCCGGCAGACGACCGGGGAGCTGTTTTTT; CDR3 protein: CASVRQTTGELFF
J gene: TRBJ2-7; clone size: NA; D gene: NA; V gene: TRBV28; CDR3 DNA: TGTGCCAGCAGTTTAAGAGTCGGAGAGCAGTACTTC; CDR3 protein: CASSLRVGEQYF
J gene: TRBJ2-2; clone size: NA; D gene: NA; V gene: TRBV19; CDR3 DNA: TGTGCCAGTAGTATAGACGGCCAGGCTTTCACCGGGGAGCTGTTTTTT; CDR3 protein: CASSIDGQAFTGELFF
J gene: TRBJ2-2; clone size: NA; D gene: NA; V gene: TRBV11-3; CDR3 DNA: TGTGCCAGCAGCTTATCCTCGGATTCGGCCGGGGAGCTGTTTTTT; CDR3 protein: CASSLSSDSAGELFF
J gene: TRBJ1-3; clone size: NA; D gene: NA; V gene: TRBV18; CDR3 DNA: TGTGCCAGCTCACCATCTAAACAAAGCTCTGGAAACACCATATATTTT; CDR3 protein: CASSPSKQSSGNTIYF
J gene: TRBJ2-6; clone size: NA; D gene: NA; V gene: TRBV7-2; CDR3 DNA: TGTGCCAGCAGCTTAACCAGCTCTGGGGCCAACGTCCTGACTTTC; CDR3 protein: CASSLTSSGANVLTF
J gene: TRBJ1-1; clone size: NA; D gene: NA; V gene: TRBV27; CDR3 DNA: TGTGCCAGCAGTAGAGAGGGTCTTTCGTACACTGAAGCTTTCTTT; CDR3 protein: CASSREGLSYTEAFF
J gene: TRBJ2-5; clone size: NA; D gene: NA; V gene: TRBV5-4; CDR3 DNA: TGTGCCAGCAGCTTGGCATGGGCCCCGGGGGAGACCCAGTACTTC; CDR3 protein: CASSLAWAPGETQYF
J gene: TRBJ2-5; clone size: NA; D gene: NA; V gene: TRBV7-9; CDR3 DNA: TGTGCCAGCAGCTCATCCAATGAGGGGCAGGGGACCCAGTACTTC; CDR3 protein: CASSSSNEGQGTQYF
J gene: TRBJ1-4; clone size: once; D gene: NA; V gene: TRBV19; CDR3 DNA: TGTGCCAGTAGTGCTCAGGGTCCGGAAAAACTGTTTTTT; CDR3 protein: CASSAQGPEKLFF
J gene: TRBJ2-3; clone size: NA; D gene: NA; V gene: TRBV15; CDR3 DNA: TGTGCCACCAGCAGAGATCCCTCAGATACGCAGTATTTT; CDR3 protein: CATSRDPSDTQYF
J gene: TRBJ2-3; clone size: once; D gene: TRBD2; V gene: TRBV7-6; CDR3 DNA: TGTGCCAGCAGCTTAGGCCAGCGGGAGCGTTCAGATACGCAGTATTTT; CDR3 protein: CASSLGQRERSDTQYF
J gene: TRBJ2-2; clone size: NA; D gene: TRBD1; V gene: TRBV19; CDR3 DNA: TGTGCCAGTAGTTTCGACAGGGGACACACCGGGGAGCTGTTTTTT; CDR3 protein: CASSFDRGHTGELFF
J gene: TRBJ2-1; clone size: NA; D gene: NA; V gene: TRBV11-2; CDR3 DNA: TGTGCCAGCAGCTTAGTTCGGTACTCCTACAATGAGCAGTTCTTC; CDR3 protein: CASSLVRYSYNEQFF
J gene: TRBJ2-1; clone size: NA; D gene: TRBD2; V gene: TRBV18; CDR3 DNA: TGTGCCAGCTCTCTTGGGACTAGCGGGGCGTCGAGCTCCTACAATGAGCAGTTCTTC; CDR3 protein: CASSLGTSGASSSYNEQFF
J gene: TRBJ2-1; clone size: NA; D gene: NA; V gene: TRBV6-5; CDR3 DNA: TGTGCCAGCAAGGGCGAGAGCTCCTACAATGAGCAGTTCTTC; CDR3 protein: CASKGESSYNEQFF
J gene: TRBJ2-1; clone size: NA; D gene: TRBD2; V gene: TRBV11-3; CDR3 DNA: TGTGCCAGCAGCCCATCACCGAGCGGGAGACTGTTCTTC; CDR3 protein: CASSPSPSGRLFF
J gene: TRBJ2-5; clone size: NA; D gene: TRBD1; V gene: TRBV4-2; CDR3 DNA: TGTGCCAGCAGTATAGACTTGCTAGGGGGGACAGGGGGCGTAGAGACCCAGTACTTC; CDR3 protein: CASSIDLLGGTGGVETQYF
J gene: TRBJ2-6; clone size: NA; D gene: NA; V gene: TRBV6-5; CDR3 DNA: TGTGCCAGCCGTAGCTCTGGGGCCAACGTCCTGACTTTC; CDR3 protein: CASRSSGANVLTF
J gene: TRBJ2-7; clone size: NA; D gene: TRBD2; V gene: TRBV28; CDR3 DNA: TGTGCCAGCAGTTCGGGGGGTAGGGACGAGCAGTACTTC; CDR3 protein: CASSSGGRDEQYF
J gene: TRBJ2-3; clone size: NA; D gene: TRBD1; V gene: TRBV6-4; CDR3 DNA: TGTGCCAGCAGCCTGGGACAGGGGGCAGATACGCAGTATTTT; CDR3 protein: CASSLGQGADTQYF
J gene: TRBJ2-7; clone size: NA; D gene: NA; V gene: TRBV7-9; CDR3 DNA: TGTGCCAGCAGCGACCTAAGGGGGGAGCAGTACTTC; CDR3 protein: CASSDLRGEQYF
J gene: TRBJ2-1; clone size: NA; D gene: TRBD2; V gene: TRBV7-8; CDR3 DNA: TGTGCCAGCAGCACAACGCGGACTAGCGGCTACAATGAGCAGTTCTTC; CDR3 protein: CASSTTRTSGYNEQFF
J gene: TRBJ1-2; clone size: once; D gene: NA; V gene: TRBV7-9; CDR3 DNA: TGTGCCAGCAGCTTAGAAGCCCAGCGAGGAGGCTACACCTTC; CDR3 protein: CASSLEAQRGGYTF
J gene: TRBJ2-1; clone size: NA; D gene: NA; V gene: TRBV27; CDR3 DNA: TGTGCCAGCAGTTTAGAGGGGGGAGGCATTTCCTACAATGAGCAGTTCTTC; CDR3 protein: CASSLEGGGISYNEQFF
J gene: TRBJ2-7; clone size: NA; D gene: TRBD1; V gene: TRBV14; CDR3 DNA: TGTGCCAGCAGCCAAGGACGAGGGGGCCAATACGAGCAGTACTTC; CDR3 protein: CASSQGRGGQYEQYF
J gene: TRBJ2-3; clone size: NA; D gene: TRBD2; V gene: TRBV2; CDR3 DNA: TGTGCCAGCAGTGGGACTAGCGGGAGGGCGGCAGATACGCAGTATTTT; CDR3 protein: CASSGTSGRAADTQYF
J gene: TRBJ2-3; clone size: NA; D gene: TRBD1; V gene: TRBV5-6; CDR3 DNA: TGTGCCAGCAGCTTCCCGACAGGGGGTAGCACAGATACGCAGTATTTT; CDR3 protein: CASSFPTGGSTDTQYF
J gene: TRBJ1-1; clone size: NA; D gene: NA; V gene: TRBV30; CDR3 DNA: TGTGCCTGGAGTCCATCAAGGGGCAGCAACACTGAAGCTTTCTTT; CDR3 protein: CAWSPSRGSNTEAFF
J gene: TRBJ1-1; clone size: NA; D gene: NA; V gene: TRBV30; CDR3 DNA: TGTGCCTGGGCTACAGGGTTCACTGAAGCTTTCTTT; CDR3 protein: CAWATGFTEAFF
J gene: TRBJ1-2; clone size: once; D gene: TRBD1; V gene: TRBV3-1/TRBV3-2; CDR3 DNA: TGTGCCAGCAGCCCTTCGACAGGGGGAAACTATGGCTACACCTTC; CDR3 protein: CASSPSTGGNYGYTF
J gene: TRBJ2-2; clone size: NA; D gene: NA; V gene: TRBV4-2; CDR3 DNA: TGTGCCAGCAGCCAAACTAGGACGAACACCGGGGAGCTGTTTTTT; CDR3 protein: CASSQTRTNTGELFF